This TCR beta chain was captured by sequencing in a study of cytomegalovirus exposure and HLA in healthy donors. The ends were cut back, 6 bases at V and 7 bases at J, with 18 bases in the middle. Germline CDR1 and CDR2: MNHEY and SMNVEV (reference sequence). The CDR3 has 15 residues. The study ran its PCR with 60 Vbeta and 13 Jbeta primers. Data came from immunoSEQ multiplex PCR; TCRdb stores just in-frame clones and leaves some out. Among 64,000 or so clones listed, approximately 63% were seen once. The specimen sequenced was PBMCs. J is TRBJ1-4 and V is TRBV27; D is possibly TRBD1 (5 bases). This sequence originates from a woman in her forties or fifties in good health and CMV-seropositive. The CDR3 sequence: CASRGLQGGFEKLFF. The DNA of the CDR3 is TGTGCCAGCAGGGGCCTCCAGGGAGGGTTTGAAAAACTGTTTTTT.